This T cell receptor (beta chain) stems from a study of blood T cell repertoires in COVID-19. Study overall: Some COVID-19 samples were acute and others convalescent; all came from the United States, Italy and Spain. PBMCs, B-cell-depleted T cells, or T cells were the source of the cDNA or gDNA that made up the material.

This table comes from immunoSEQ multiplex PCR, and its TCRdb copy is limited to in-frame clones, with some not included. The sample includes some 200,000 clones, 80% of them seen just once. The study recruited people aged about 18 to 90 years across some 23 US areas. Trimming took off 2 bases at V and 5 bases at J, with 13 bases between the two ends. The CDR3 length is 15 residues. Per germline, CDR1 LNHDA and CDR2 SQIVND (reference sequence). This clone was seen once. Sample: PBMCs or T cells enriched from blood (not recorded which). The rearrangement joins TRBV19 to TRBJ1-5, with D hard to call. The TCR comes from a woman aged 40 to 50 with acute COVID-19. The CDR3 is CASSILSGFDQPQHF. The CDR3 region has the DNA TGTGCCAGTAGTATATTATCGGGGTTTGATCAGCCCCAGCATTTT.